This TCR beta chain was sequenced during a study of tumor-infiltrating lymphocytes in localized non-small cell lung cancer. Whole-study context: Some samples were collected after neoadjuvant chemotherapy; smokers, never-smokers and several histologies were included.

Clones were sequenced by immunoSEQ multiplex PCR, and TCRdb holds only the in-frame ones, with some missing. Among fewer than 20,000 clones, 80% were seen once, and the ten largest hold around 10%. V gave up 0 bases and J gave up 6 bases, with 13 bases separating them. This CDR3 comprises 14 residues. Germline CDR1 SGDLS, CDR2 YYNGEE. The chain links TRBV9 to TRBJ2-7; D may be TRBD1 (5 bases). Material for sequencing was uninvolved lung tissue not adjacent to the tumor. This clonotype was sampled from a human donor with non-small cell lung cancer. CDR3 loop: CASSVGAGPSEQYF. The CDR3 bases are TGTGCCAGCAGCGTAGGTGCAGGGCCATCCGAGCAGTACTTC.